The clone carrying this TCR beta chain has just one count. Its target is unknown. This record belongs to a study of cytomegalovirus exposure and HLA in healthy donors. Study results and limitations: Reportedly, diagnosis of cytomegalovirus status by the classifier showed high specificity and sensitivity. Most TCR sequences showed up rarely, but some public TCRs showed up in many donors.

The CDR3 extends over 15 amino acids. Germline CDR1 is SGHRS and CDR2 is YFSETQ. J gave up 5 bases and V 3 bases, and 6 bases lay outside the gene matches. Libraries were prepared by immunoSEQ multiplex PCR; TCRdb keeps only in-frame clonotypes and omits some of them. Of some 100,000 clones listed, approximately 88% are singletons. The sequenced sample consisted of PBMCs. The V call is TRBV5-1, the J call TRBJ2-1; 9 bases fit TRBD1. This sequence originates from a man aged 18 to 35 in good health and CMV-seronegative. Here the CDR3 reads CASSSTGGFDNEQFF. The CDR3 nucleotides read TGCGCCAGCAGCTCGACAGGGGGATTCGACAATGAGCAGTTCTTC. The full variable domain, in which reference TRBV5-1 and TRBJ2-1 provide the parts outside the CDR3, is KAGVTQTPRYLIKTRGQQVTLSCSPISGHRSVSWYQQTPGQGLQFLFEYFSETQRNKGNFPGRFSGRQFSNSRSEMNVSTLELGDSALYLCASSSTGGFDNEQFFGPGTRLTVL.